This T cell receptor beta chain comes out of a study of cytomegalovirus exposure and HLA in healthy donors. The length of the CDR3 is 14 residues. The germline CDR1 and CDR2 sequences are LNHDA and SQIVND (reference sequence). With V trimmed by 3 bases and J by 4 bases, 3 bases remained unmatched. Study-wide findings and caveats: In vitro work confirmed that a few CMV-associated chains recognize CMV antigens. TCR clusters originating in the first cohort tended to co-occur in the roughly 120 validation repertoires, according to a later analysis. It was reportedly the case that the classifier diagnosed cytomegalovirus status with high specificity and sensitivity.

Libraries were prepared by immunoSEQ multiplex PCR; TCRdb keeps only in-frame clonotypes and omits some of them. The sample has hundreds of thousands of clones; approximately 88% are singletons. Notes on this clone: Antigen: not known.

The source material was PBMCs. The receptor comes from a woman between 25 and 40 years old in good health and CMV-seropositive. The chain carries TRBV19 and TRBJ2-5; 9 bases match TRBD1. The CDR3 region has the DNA TGTGCCAGTAGTATCCGGACAGGGGCAGAGACCCAGTACTTC. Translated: CASSIRTGAETQYF.